The 9 T cell receptor beta chains given below trace back to one sample, sequenced in a study of blood T cell repertoires in COVID-19. Profiled with immunoSEQ multiplex PCR; TCRdb holds only in-frame clones, not every one. The top ten clones hold around 7.3% of a sample with around 84,000 clones, around nine tenths of them seen once. The sequenced material came from peripheral blood. The receptors were gathered from a man aged 80 or over with active or convalescent COVID-19.

The rearrangement links TRBV6-2 or TRBV6-3 to TRBJ1-3; 7 bases fit TRBD1. Unmatched junction bases numbered 5, after V lost 6 bases and J lost 0 bases. The CDR3 is made up of 15 amino acids. The germline V gene has CDR1 MNHEY and CDR2 SVGEGT. The CDR3 nucleotides read TGTGCCAGCAGGCCTACAGGGGTCTCTGGAAACACCATATATTTT. It translates to CASRPTGVSGNTIYF.

This chain links TRBV6-5 with TRBJ2-1; D is perhaps TRBD1 (5 bases). The CDR3 sequence is 13 residues long. Germline V gene data show CDR1 as MNHEY and CDR2 as SVGAGI. Trimming removed 6 bases at V and 8 bases at J, with 14 bases between. CDR3 coding DNA: TGTGCCAGCAGGTATCAGGGTTCGGATGAGCAGTTCTTC. Protein sequence: CASRYQGSDEQFF.

CDR3 sequence reads: CASSLPGTSTDTQYF. The CDR3 DNA sequence: TGCGCCAGCAGCTTGCCGGGGACTAGCACAGATACGCAGTATTTT. This chain connects TRBV5-1 to TRBJ2-3; D is perhaps TRBD2 (6 bases). V gave up 1 base and J gave up 0 bases, with 9 bases separating them. The CDR3 covers 15 residues. Per the germline V gene, CDR1 is SGHRS and CDR2 is YFSETQ.

Only a few counts were recorded for this clone. The rearrangement uses TRBV5-1 and TRBJ1-1, with D possibly matching TRBD1 (5 bases). Germline values: CDR1 SGHRS, CDR2 YFSETQ. This CDR3 is 13 amino acids long. Trimming removed 4 bases from V and 2 bases from J, with 9 bases in between. The CDR3 sequence is CASSPDSNTEAFF. For the CDR3, the DNA is TGCGCCAGCAGCCCCGACAGTAACACTGAAGCTTTCTTT.

This chain joins TRBV10-2 and TRBJ1-2; D may be TRBD1 (6 bases). V lost 10 bases, J lost 0 bases, and 12 bases lay in between. The CDR3 contains 13 residues. Germline V gene lookup returns CDR1 WSHSY and CDR2 SAAADI. The CDR3: CATGDKANYGYTF. The CDR3, as DNA: TGCGCCACCGGGGACAAGGCTAACTATGGCTACACCTTC.

The chain has TRBV6-2 or TRBV6-3 and TRBJ1-2; D is perhaps TRBD1 (5 bases). The V end lost 7 bases, the J end lost 0 bases, and 21 bases lay between the germline ends. Germline V gene sequence: CDR1 MNHEY, CDR2 SVGEGT. This CDR3 is built from 17 residues. Here the CDR3 DNA reads TGTGCCAGCACCCCGCGAGTAGCATACAGGACTAACTATGGCTACACCTTC. This encodes CASTPRVAYRTNYGYTF.

This clone came up a few times. This chain connects TRBV9 to TRBJ2-2; possible D gene TRBD1, 6 bases. The germline gives CDR1 SGDLS, CDR2 YYNGEE. The V gene lost 9 bases and the J gene lost 3 bases, with 15 bases spanning the gap. The CDR3 spans 14 residues. The CDR3 sequence: CATSPGADTGELFF. CDR3 coding DNA: TGTGCCACATCCCCAGGGGCCGACACCGGGGAGCTGTTTTTT.

The chain uses TRBV11-2 and TRBJ2-2; tentatively, D is TRBD1 (6 bases). There are 16 residues in the CDR3. V was trimmed by 2 bases and J by 3 bases, leaving 13 bases between them. Per the germline V gene, CDR1 is SGHAT and CDR2 is FQNNGV. CDR3 DNA sequence: TGTGCCAGCAGCTTACGGCAGGGGAGCCACACCGGGGAGCTGTTTTTT. Translating gives CASSLRQGSHTGELFF.

Concerning this clone itself: Other DNA variants within this sample encode the same CDR3. The V and J genes are TRBV28 and TRBJ2-7, with D uncertain. The CDR3 is 13 amino acids. From germline, CDR1 is MDHEN and CDR2 SYDVKM. The V end lost 6 bases, the J end lost 0 bases, and 9 bases lay between the germline ends. In DNA form, the CDR3 reads TGTGCCAGCAGCCAAATTAGCTCCTACGAGCAGTACGTC. It translates to CASSQISSYEQYV.